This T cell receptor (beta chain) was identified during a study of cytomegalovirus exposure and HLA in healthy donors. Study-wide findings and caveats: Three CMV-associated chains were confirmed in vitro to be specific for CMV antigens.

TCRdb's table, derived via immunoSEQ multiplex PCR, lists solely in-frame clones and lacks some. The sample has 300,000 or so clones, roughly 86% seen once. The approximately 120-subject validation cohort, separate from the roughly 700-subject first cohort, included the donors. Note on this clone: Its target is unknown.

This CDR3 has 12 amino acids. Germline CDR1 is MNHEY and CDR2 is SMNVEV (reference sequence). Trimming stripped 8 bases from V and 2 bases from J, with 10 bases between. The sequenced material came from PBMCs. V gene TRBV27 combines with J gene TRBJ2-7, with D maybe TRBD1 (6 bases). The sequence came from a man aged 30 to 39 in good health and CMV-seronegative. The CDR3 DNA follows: TGTGCCAGCTGGGACACGCCCTACGAGCAGTACTTC. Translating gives CASWDTPYEQYF.